This T cell receptor (beta chain) was sequenced during a study of blood T cell repertoires in COVID-19. Whole-study context: T cells, B-cell-depleted T cells, or PBMCs provided the cDNA or gDNA that served as material.

CDR1 MNHEY and CDR2 SMNVEV come from the germline V gene (reference sequence). V lost 5 bases and J lost 4; bases outside the gene matches: 5. This CDR3 contains 14 residues. Under the authors' procedure: By means of reference gene primer amplification, nucleated cell counts were estimated. Clones were read by immunoSEQ multiplex PCR, and TCRdb kept only the in-frame ones, dropping some. V and J calls and clone size are given by that table; D and trimming were obtained from the DNA. The sample lists around 170,000 clones; about four fifths were seen once. This clone was seen only a few times. The genes are TRBV27 and TRBJ1-5; TRBD1 matches 7 bases. This receptor was taken from a man aged 18 to 29 with active or convalescent COVID-19. Source material: peripheral blood. The CDR3 DNA reads as TGTGCCAGCAGTCCCCGGGACAGAAATCAGCCCCAGCATTTT. It codes for CASSPRDRNQPQHF.